This note documents a single TCR beta chain sequence. Its antigen remains unknown. Some clones are missing from TCRdb's copy, which holds only in-frame ones; the method was immunoSEQ multiplex PCR. The sample shows approximately 75,000 clones, about 92% of them seen only once. The record originates from a study of OX40 agonist ivuxolimab in advanced cancers. Whole-study context: Intravenous ivuxolimab at 0.01 to 10 mg/kg was given to patients every 2 weeks. Mean age approximately 59 years, range about 23 to 79; 82.7% male. Notes on the study in general: Some patients who did not respond also had low normalized T-cell clonal expansion. Clones of CD4+ and CD8+ blood T cells grew by week 6 at doses of 0.1 to 3.0 mg/kg.

Unmatched junction bases numbered 1, after V lost 4 bases and J lost 1 base. In germline, CDR1 is LNHDA, CDR2 SQIVND (reference sequence). The CDR3 runs to 14 residues. This sequence joins TRBV19 and TRBJ1-1; TRBD1 aligns across 9 bases. The source was CD4+ or CD8+ T cells sorted from blood, collected in a trial of the OX40 agonist ivuxolimab. The sequence was collected from an adult with an advanced solid tumor such as melanoma, head and neck, liver or kidney cancer. The CDR3 nucleotides are TGTGCCAGTAGTACGGGACAGGGGAACACTGAAGCTTTCTTT. Translated: CASSTGQGNTEAFF.